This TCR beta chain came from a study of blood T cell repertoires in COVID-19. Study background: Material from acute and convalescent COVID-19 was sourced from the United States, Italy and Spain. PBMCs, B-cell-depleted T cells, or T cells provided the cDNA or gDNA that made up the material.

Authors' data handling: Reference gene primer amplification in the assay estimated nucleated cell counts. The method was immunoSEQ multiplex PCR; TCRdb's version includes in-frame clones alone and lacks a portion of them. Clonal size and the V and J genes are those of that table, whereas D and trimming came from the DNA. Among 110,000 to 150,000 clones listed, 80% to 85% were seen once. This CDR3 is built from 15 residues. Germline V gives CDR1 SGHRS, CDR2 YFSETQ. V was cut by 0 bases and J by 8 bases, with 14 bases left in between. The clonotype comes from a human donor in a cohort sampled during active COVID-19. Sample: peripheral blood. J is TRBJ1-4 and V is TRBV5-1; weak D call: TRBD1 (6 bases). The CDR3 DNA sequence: TGCGCCAGCAGCTTGGTACAGGGAATACGGGAAAAACTGTTTTTT. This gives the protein CASSLVQGIREKLFF.